The following is a TCR beta chain sequence with its context. Its specificity is unknown. Germline lookup yields CDR1 DFQATT and CDR2 SNEGSKA (reference sequence). The CDR3 loop spans 15 amino acids. V shed 6 bases, J shed 4 bases, and the junction held 12 bases outside the gene matches. The data were obtained in a study of T cell repertoires in cytomegalovirus infection. TCRdb ran MiXCR on the reads and lists one entry per CDR3 protein. The data contain nearly 700,000 distinct CDR3 sequences, 33% of them singletons. The source material was cultured PBMCs, sampled from culture after CMV antigen stimulation. The clonotype comes from a human donor in good health (CMV status not recorded). Some clones in this sample may be carry-over from other donors' samples. This rearrangement joins TRBV20-1 to TRBJ2-3; TRBD1 matches 8 bases. In DNA form, the CDR3 reads TGCAGTGCGGAGGCCCCGGACAGGGTTGCAGATACGCAGTATTTT. It yields the protein CSAEAPDRVADTQYF.